These 17 T cell receptor beta chains were sequenced from one sample in a study of naive and memory T cell subsets. The beta constant-region primer was an equimolar mix of two oligonucleotides covering TRBC1 and TRBC2. TCRdb recomputed calls from the UMI-ligation and nested PCR reads with MiXCR, one row per CDR3 protein. The top ten clones hold roughly 0.14% of a sample with approximately 140,000 distinct CDR3 sequences, over 15% of them seen once. The sequenced sample consisted of naive CD4+ T cells from blood. These receptors originate from a human donor in good health.

At least ten counts were recorded for this clonotype. The rearrangement links TRBV5-1 to TRBJ2-2, with 13 bases identical to TRBD2. V lost 3 bases, J lost 5 bases, and 4 bases stayed unmatched. CDR3 size: 16 residues. Per the germline V gene, CDR1 is SGHRS and CDR2 is YFSETQ. The CDR3 region is CASSWTSGSLTGELFF. In DNA form, the CDR3 reads TGCGCCAGCAGCTGGACTAGCGGGAGCTTAACCGGGGAGCTGTTTTTT.

This clonotype was counted many times. The chain carries TRBV7-9 and TRBJ2-3; possibly TRBD1 or TRBD2 for D (6 bases each). CDR3 size: 16 residues. Per germline, CDR1 SEHNR and CDR2 FQNEAQ (reference sequence). V gave up 6 bases and J gave up 0 bases, with 16 bases separating them. CDR3 DNA sequence: TGTGCCAGCAGTCCCTGGGGGCTAGCGAGCACAGATACGCAGTATTTT. The encoded protein is CASSPWGLASTDTQYF. The full variable domain, completed using reference TRBV7-9 and TRBJ2-3, is DTGVSQNPRHKITKRGQNVTFRCDPISEHNRLYWYRQTLGQGPEFLTYFQNEAQLEKSRLLSDRFSAERPKGSFSTLEIQRTEQGDSAMYLCASSPWGLASTDTQYFGPGTRLTVL.

In its sample, this clonotype was seen a few times. The V gene is TRBV5-4, the J gene TRBJ2-3; TRBD2 is a possible D gene (5 bases). Trimming removed 0 bases from V and 0 bases from J, with 11 bases in between. This CDR3 is built from 16 residues. Germline V gives CDR1 SGHNT, CDR2 YYREEE (reference sequence). CDR3 coding DNA: TGTGCCAGCAGCTTGGCCCAACGGACTAGCACAGATACGCAGTATTTT. Protein: CASSLAQRTSTDTQYF.

This clonotype was observed a few times. The chain links TRBV20-1 to TRBJ2-7, with 10 positions matching TRBD2. The CDR3 is 16 residues long. V shed 6 bases, J shed 3 bases, and the junction held 14 bases outside the gene matches. CDR1 and CDR2 (germline): DFQATT, SNEGSKA (reference sequence). The DNA for the CDR3 is TGCAGTGCCAATAGCGGGAGGACCGGGGGAGGCTACGAGCAGTACTTC. As protein: CSANSGRTGGGYEQYF.

This clonotype occurred many times. At one of its ends the junction is not consistent with the germline gene, which may arise from a read error. The chain has TRBV29-1 and TRBJ1-1, with D possibly matching TRBD1 (6 bases). From germline, CDR1 is SQVTM and CDR2 ANQGSEA. The CDR3 is made up of 13 amino acids. The CDR3 coding sequence is TGCAGCGTGGAAGGACAGATGAACACTGAAGCTTTCTTT. Translated: CSVEGQMNTEAFF.

The chain uses TRBV3-2 and TRBJ2-5; the tabulated D call, TRBD1, remains unverified against the DNA. TRBV3-2 is a pseudogene. The CDR3 has 16 residues. The CDR3 bases are TGTGCCAGCAGCCCGGCCCCGACAGGGCTTCAAGAGACCCAGTACTTC. Residues: CASSPAPTGLQETQYF.

This clonotype was seen a handful of times. The rearrangement joins TRBV6-5 to TRBJ1-2; D might be TRBD1 (5 bases). There are 14 residues in the CDR3. The V end was cut by 6 bases, the J end by 3 bases, with 14 bases between. Germline CDR1 and CDR2: MNHEY and SVGAGI. The CDR3 reads CASSRVAGDYGYTF. Written as DNA, the CDR3 is TGTGCCAGCAGCCGCGTGGCGGGGGACTATGGCTACACCTTC.

In its sample, this clonotype was seen a few times. The chain joins TRBV27 to TRBJ1-2, with 10 bases that match TRBD1. The germline V gene encodes CDR1 MNHEY and CDR2 SMNVEV (reference sequence). Trimming took 5 bases from V and 6 from J; bases not matched to a gene: 9. The CDR3 loop spans 15 amino acids. DNA for the CDR3: TGTGCCAGCAGTGGGCCGGGACAGGGGAGGAATGGCTACACCTTC. Its translation is CASSGPGQGRNGYTF.

This chain uses TRBV6-6 with TRBJ2-3, with D uncertain. This CDR3 has 15 amino acids. The V end was cut by 3 bases, the J end by 0 bases, with 10 bases between. Germline-derived CDR1 and CDR2 are MNHNY and SVGAGI (reference sequence). The CDR3 DNA reads TGTGCCAGCAGTTATGATTTTAGAAGCACAGATACGCAGTATTTT. Its protein product is CASSYDFRSTDTQYF.

Many counts were recorded for this clonotype. The chain couples TRBV20-1 to TRBJ2-1; D perhaps matches TRBD2 (6 bases). The CDR3 sequence is 14 residues long. With 4 bases removed from V and 3 bases from J, the gap between germline ends came to 13 bases. Germline V gives CDR1 DFQATT, CDR2 SNEGSKA (reference sequence). CDR3 coding DNA: TGCAGTGCTATCATTAGCGGAGTCTACAATGAGCAGTTCTTC. Translating it yields CSAIISGVYNEQFF.

The chain uses TRBV15 and TRBJ2-7; 8 nucleotides agree with TRBD2. Germline CDR1 reads LNHNV; CDR2 reads YYDKDF (reference sequence). The junction had 4 bases not matched to a gene; V was cut back by 1 base and J by 5 bases. The CDR3 covers 14 residues. CDR3 sequence (DNA): TGTGCCACCAGCAGAGGGACTAGCTTCCACGAGCAGTACTTC. This gives the protein CATSRGTSFHEQYF.

The chain uses TRBV2 and TRBJ1-1; no definite D call. Germline lookup yields CDR1 SNHLY and CDR2 FYNNEI. V was cut by 2 bases and J by 1 base, with 5 bases left in between. CDR3 size: 13 residues. The CDR3, as DNA: TGTGCCAGCAGTGAACTGGAGAACACTGAAGCTTTCTTT. Protein: CASSELENTEAFF.

The chain joins TRBV10-3 to TRBJ2-7; D is uncertain. Germline V gives CDR1 ENHRY, CDR2 SYGVKD. The CDR3 contains 13 residues. Trimming took 7 bases from V and 2 from J, leaving 12 bases between them. Here the CDR3 reads CAITARAAYEQYF. The CDR3 DNA is TGTGCCATCACAGCCCGGGCGGCCTACGAGCAGTACTTC.

The chain couples TRBV24-1 to TRBJ2-1; perhaps TRBD1 as D (5 bases). V was pared by 2 bases and J by 7 bases, with 11 bases between. The CDR3 spans 14 residues. Germline V gene sequence: CDR1 KGHDR, CDR2 SFDVKD. The CDR3 nucleotides read TGTGCCACCAGTGATTCAACAGGTCCGAATGAGCAGTTCTTC. The encoded protein is CATSDSTGPNEQFF.

The rearrangement links TRBV15 to TRBJ1-6; maybe TRBD1 (5 bases). The ends were cut back, 1 base at V and 6 bases at J, with 10 bases in the middle. The V gene's germline CDR1 is LNHNV and CDR2 YYDKDF (reference sequence). This CDR3 is built from 15 residues. This CDR3 is CATSRGGGRNSPLHF. CDR3 DNA: TGTGCCACCAGCAGAGGTGGGGGACGTAATTCACCCCTCCACTTT.

This clonotype has a count of ten or more. The genes are TRBV29-1 and TRBJ2-7; D gene uncertain. Trimming left V 6 bases short and J 1 base short, with 7 bases between. This CDR3 has 11 residues. CDR1 SQVTM and CDR2 ANQGSEA come from the germline V gene. This CDR3 reads CSVSESYEQYF. The CDR3 region has the DNA TGCAGCGTCTCGGAATCCTACGAGCAGTACTTC.

The chain recombines TRBV15 with TRBJ1-5; D might be TRBD1 (5 bases). This CDR3 has 17 residues. Germline V gives CDR1 LNHNV, CDR2 YYDKDF (reference sequence). Trimming shortened V by 8 bases and J by 3 bases, and 23 bases separated the two germline ends. CDR3 coding DNA: TGTGCCACCGGGGGTGGGGGGTTCGACAGACCCAATCAGCCCCAGCATTTT. Translating it yields CATGGGGFDRPNQPQHF.